This TCR beta chain is drawn from a study of CD8+CD57+ T cells in acquired aplastic anemia. TCR beta VDJ and CDR3 profiles were obtained from a genomic DNA template. TCRdb re-derived calls from the reads in MiXCR, one entry per CDR3 protein. The table includes about 190,000 distinct CDR3 sequences, roughly half detected once. Germline loops: CDR1 MNHEY, CDR2 SVGAGI. The CDR3 sequence is 13 residues long. The V gene end was trimmed by 8 bases and the J gene end by 6 bases; junction bases not matched to a gene: 4. The sequenced material came from sorted CD4+, CD8+, or CD8+CD57+ T cells (not recorded which) from PBMCs. The receptor was isolated from a human donor in good health, serving as a control. The rearrangement uses TRBV6-5 and TRBJ2-1; TRBD2 aligns across 10 bases. This chain's CDR3 is CASQAGGRNEQFF. The CDR3 DNA is TGTGCCAGCCAAGCGGGGGGGCGCAATGAGCAGTTCTTC.